The 17 T cell receptor beta chains listed next were all sequenced from one sample in a study of blood T cells in healthy people across ages. A second PCR, run for about 6 to 12 cycles, used a sample-barcoded 5' primer plus a J-beta primer mix. A single record per CDR3 protein comes from TCRdb applying MiXCR to the 5' RACE reads. The sample carries 1.5 million to 2 million distinct CDR3 sequences, around half recorded once. Specimen: blood. These receptors were obtained from a woman in her forties in good health.

The gene calls are TRBV7-2 and TRBJ1-5, with TRBD1 as a possible D gene (5 bases). The CDR3 contains 15 residues. Germline V gene data show CDR1 as SGHTA and CDR2 as FQGNSA. V was shortened by 1 base and J by 5 bases, with 12 bases between the two germline ends. The CDR3 here is CASSLGGGGDQPQHF. CDR3 nucleotide sequence: TGTGCCAGCAGCTTAGGGGGGGGTGGGGATCAGCCCCAGCATTTT.

The genes are TRBV28 and TRBJ2-7; D gene ambiguous. The germline V gene has CDR1 MDHEN and CDR2 SYDVKM. The CDR3 runs 15 residues. The V end lost 6 bases, the J end lost 2 bases, and 17 bases lay between the germline ends. The CDR3: CASRHPKGGTYEQYF. The CDR3 DNA reads as TGTGCCAGCAGACACCCGAAGGGCGGCACCTACGAGCAGTACTTC.

The chain recombines TRBV6-6 with TRBJ1-2; D not resolved. V lost 6 bases, J lost 6 bases, and 17 bases lay in between. The germline CDR1 and CDR2 sequences are MNHNY and SVGAGI (reference sequence). CDR3 length: 14 residues. The DNA of the CDR3 is TGTGCCAGCAGCCCGAATGAGGTGGAAAATGGCTACACCTTC. Translating gives CASSPNEVENGYTF.

This clonotype was seen more than once but under ten times. The J gene is TRBJ2-7, the V gene TRBV25-1, with D possibly matching TRBD2 (6 bases). Trimming stripped 3 bases from V and 5 bases from J, with 23 bases between. Germline loops: CDR1 MGHDK, CDR2 SYGVNS. This CDR3 region has 17 residues. CDR3 DNA: TGTGCCAGCAGTGAGGTAAGGAGGGAGCCAAGGATTGACGAGCAGTACTTC. Protein sequence: CASSEVRREPRIDEQYF.

This chain connects TRBV4-3 to TRBJ2-1, with TRBD1 as a possible D gene (6 bases). The CDR3 is made up of 16 amino acids. Germline CDR1 LGHNA, CDR2 YSLEER. V was clipped by 6 bases and J by 6 bases, with 21 bases between them. The CDR3 DNA reads as TGCGCCAGCAGGCGCGTGCTTAAAACAGGGTCCAATGAGCAGTTCTTC. Protein: CASRRVLKTGSNEQFF.

About this clonotype itself: A junction boundary mismatches the germline segment, possibly from a read error. The rearrangement uses TRBV5-1 and TRBJ2-2; D could derive from TRBD1 or TRBD2 (5 bases each). The length of the CDR3 is 15 residues. Germline loops: CDR1 SGHRS, CDR2 YFSETQ. DNA for the CDR3: TGCGCCAGCCGCGCTTGGGGGTCGAACACCCGGGAGCTGTTTTTT. It yields the protein CASRAWGSNTRELFF. The full variable domain, its missing parts supplied by reference TRBV5-1 and TRBJ2-2, is KAGVTQTPRYLIKTRGQQVTLSCSPISGHRSVSWYQQTPGQGLQFLFEYFSETQRNKGNFPGRFSGRQFSNSRSEMNVSTLELGDSALYLCASRAWGSNTRELFFGEGSRLTVL.

This chain links TRBV9 with TRBJ2-2; possible D gene TRBD1, 6 bases. Germline CDR1 SGDLS, CDR2 YYNGEE. V lost 3 bases and J lost 4, with 10 bases in between. This CDR3 contains 14 residues. The CDR3 DNA is TGTGCCAGCAGCGGGGGACACTTCACCGGGGAGCTGTTTTTT. Protein product: CASSGGHFTGELFF. The whole variable domain, filled in from reference TRBV9 and TRBJ2-2, reads DSGVTQTPKHLITATGQRVTLRCSPRSGDLSVYWYQQSLDQGLQFLIQYYNGEERAKGNILERFSAQQFPDLHSELNLSSLELGDSALYFCASSGGHFTGELFFGEGSRLTVL.

This clonotype was seen only a few times. The chain couples TRBV10-3 to TRBJ2-1; 12 positions match TRBD2. Germline CDR1 ENHRY, CDR2 SYGVKD. V lost 5 bases and J lost 8; bases outside the gene matches: 1. The CDR3 is 13 residues long. The CDR3 bases are TGTGCCATCAGTCGGACTAGCGGGGATGAGCAGTTCTTC. This translates into CAISRTSGDEQFF.

Only a few counts were recorded for this clonotype. The chain has TRBV29-1 and TRBJ2-3, with TRBD2 matching 10 bases. Trimming cost V 6 bases and J 2 bases; bases outside gene matches: 14. Germline assignment: CDR1 SQVTM and CDR2 ANQGSEA. CDR3 length: 17 residues. The CDR3 spells CSVLAGGGRVYTDTQYF. CDR3 nucleotide sequence: TGCAGCGTGTTAGCGGGGGGAGGACGCGTTTACACAGATACGCAGTATTTT.

The chain links TRBV6-2 or TRBV6-3 to TRBJ2-5, with 9 bases that match TRBD2. The closer fit of TRBJ2-1 to the DNA end suggests the J call may be wrong. The V gene's germline CDR1 is MNHEY and CDR2 SVGEGT. The CDR3 totals 16 residues. For the CDR3, the DNA is TGTGCCAGCAGTTACTCGGGACTAGCCCCTCAAGAGACCCAGTTCTTC. Its translation: CASSYSGLAPQETQFF.

The genes are TRBV15 and TRBJ2-5; D is unresolved. Germline V gene data show CDR1 as LNHNV and CDR2 as YYDKDF (reference sequence). The germline V and J ends were trimmed by 0 bases and 5 bases, with 13 bases remaining between them. The CDR3 spans 15 residues. The CDR3 DNA reads as TGTGCCACCAGCAGAGATCCCTCCCACGGGGAGACCCAGTACTTC. Its translation is CATSRDPSHGETQYF.

The chain employs TRBV5-1 and TRBJ2-2; no firm D call. The germline gives CDR1 SGHRS, CDR2 YFSETQ. Trimming shortened V by 0 bases and J by 2 bases, and 17 bases separated the two germline ends. The CDR3 totals 18 residues. The CDR3 spells CASSLVILTALNTGELFF. For the CDR3, the DNA is TGCGCCAGCAGCTTGGTCATCCTGACTGCCTTAAACACCGGGGAGCTGTTTTTT.

This CDR3 is CASSLPGELQFF. The CDR3 nucleotides are TGCGCCAGCAGCCTCCCCGGGGAATTGCAGTTCTTC. The chain carries TRBV5-1 and TRBJ2-1; the D gene is possibly TRBD2 (5 bases). Looked up from germline, CDR1 is SGHRS and CDR2 is YFSETQ. V lost 4 bases to trimming and J lost 12 bases, with 14 bases between them. The length of the CDR3 is 12 residues.

The V and J genes are TRBV6-2 or TRBV6-3 and TRBJ2-6; TRBD1 matches 9 bases. V was pared by 6 bases and J by 4 bases, with 4 bases of the junction left unmatched. Germline V lookup: CDR1 MNHEY, CDR2 SVGEGT. CDR3 length equals 15 residues. DNA for the CDR3: TGTGCCAGCAGCCACAGGGGGCGAGGGGCCAACGTCCTGACTTTC. It translates to CASSHRGRGANVLTF.

This sequence joins TRBV6-1 and TRBJ2-7, with TRBD1 matching 8 bases. This CDR3 is built from 15 residues. J gave up 4 bases and V 2 bases, and 7 bases lay outside the gene matches. From germline, CDR1 is MNHNS and CDR2 SASEGT. The CDR3 DNA reads TGTGCCAGCAGTGAATTGGACAGGGTACGATACGAGCAGTACTTC. Encoded protein: CASSELDRVRYEQYF.

This clonotype was seen repeatedly, ten times or more. V usage is TRBV4-3 and J usage is TRBJ2-3; 9 nucleotides match TRBD2. The V gene's germline CDR1 is LGHNA and CDR2 YSLEER. The CDR3 spans 17 residues. J lost 3 bases, V lost 3 bases, and 10 bases had no gene match. This chain's CDR3 is CASSHSRGGGVTDTQYF. The CDR3 nucleotides are TGCGCCAGCAGCCACTCTCGGGGCGGGGGGGTTACAGATACGCAGTATTTT.

The chain links TRBV6-6 to TRBJ2-7, with D unclear. Germline CDR1 is MNHNY and CDR2 is SVGAGI (reference sequence). The CDR3 consists of 13 residues. V was cut by 7 bases and J by 1 base, with 11 bases left in between. The DNA for the CDR3 is TGTGCCAGCATCCCGGACGGTTCCTACGAGCAGTACTTC. Protein product: CASIPDGSYEQYF.